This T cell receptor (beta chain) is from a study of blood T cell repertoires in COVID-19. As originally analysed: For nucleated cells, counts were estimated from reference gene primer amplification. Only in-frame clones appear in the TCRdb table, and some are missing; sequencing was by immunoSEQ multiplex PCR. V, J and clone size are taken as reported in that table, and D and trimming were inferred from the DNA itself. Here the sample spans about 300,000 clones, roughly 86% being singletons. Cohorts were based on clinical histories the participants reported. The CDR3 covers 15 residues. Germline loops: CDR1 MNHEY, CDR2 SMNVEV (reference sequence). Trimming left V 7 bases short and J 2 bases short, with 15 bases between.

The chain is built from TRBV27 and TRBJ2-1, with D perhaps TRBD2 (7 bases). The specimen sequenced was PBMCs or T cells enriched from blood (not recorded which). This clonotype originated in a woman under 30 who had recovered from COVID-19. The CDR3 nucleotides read TGTGCCAGCACCAAGAGGGGGGGTCCCTACAATGAGCAGTTCTTC. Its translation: CASTKRGGPYNEQFF.